These T cell receptor beta chains were read from a single sample in a study of OX40 agonist ivuxolimab in advanced cancers. Only in-frame clones appear in the TCRdb table, and some are missing; sequencing was by immunoSEQ multiplex PCR. The sample lists approximately 90,000 clones; 70% to 90% were seen once. The sequenced sample was CD4+ or CD8+ T cells sorted from blood, obtained in a trial of the OX40 agonist ivuxolimab. The receptor set was obtained from an adult with an advanced solid tumor such as melanoma, head and neck, liver or kidney cancer. The CDR3 runs from the conserved cysteine through the conserved F or W. A D gene is named only where the DNA matches it firmly. Size is omitted from some rows. Given values are once, few, many or a class for expanded clones.

D	V	length	size	J	DNA	CDR3
-	TRBV6-4	16	-	TRBJ2-1	TGTGCCAGCAGATCAGCTAGGGGGAACGACTACAATGAGCAGTTCTTC	CASRSARGNDYNEQFF
-	TRBV28	12	-	TRBJ1-6	TGTGCCACCAAGTCGGGGTTTTCACCCCTCCACTTT	CATKSGFSPLHF
TRBD1	TRBV2	14	few	TRBJ2-1	TGTGCCAACCCGAGGGACAGGGCCTACAATGAGCAGTTCTTC	CANPRDRAYNEQFF
TRBD2	TRBV18	16	once	TRBJ2-1	TGTGCCAGCTCACCCCAGGGACTAGCGGGGCGCAATGAGCAGTTCTTC	CASSPQGLAGRNEQFF
TRBD1	TRBV5-4	15	-	TRBJ2-7	TGTGCCAGCAGCTTGGCCGGGACAGCATCCTACGAGCAGTACTTC	CASSLAGTASYEQYF
-	TRBV18	14	-	TRBJ1-5	TGTGCCAGCTCACTTTGGGAGGGGAATCAGCCCCAGCATTTT	CASSLWEGNQPQHF
TRBD1	TRBV18	15	-	TRBJ2-7	TGTGCCAGCTCACCCGGTGCGACAGGGTACTACGAGCAGTACTTC	CASSPGATGYYEQYF
-	TRBV5-6	16	-	TRBJ1-4	TGTGCCAGCAGCTGGCGACAACTCGGAACTAATGAAAAACTGTTTTTT	CASSWRQLGTNEKLFF
-	TRBV4-3	13	-	TRBJ2-5	TGCGCCAGCAGTTTAGGGGAACAAGAGACCCAGTACTTC	CASSLGEQETQYF
-	TRBV6-5	13	-	TRBJ2-5	TGTGCCAGCAGTTTCAGCGGACAAGAGACCCAGTACTTC	CASSFSGQETQYF
TRBD1	TRBV28	14	-	TRBJ2-7	TGTGCCAGCAGTGGGACAGGCCCTCCCTACGAGCAGTACTTC	CASSGTGPPYEQYF
TRBD1	TRBV7-9	14	few	TRBJ1-4	TGTGCCAGCAGTCCACAGGGGAGCAGTGAAAAACTGTTTTTT	CASSPQGSSEKLFF
TRBD1	TRBV28	18	-	TRBJ1-2	TGTGCCAGCAGTTCGCCCGCCACTCCGGGACAGGGAGTTGATGGCTACACCTTC	CASSSPATPGQGVDGYTF
-	TRBV5-1	14	-	TRBJ2-3	TGCGCCAGCAGCTTGGAGCGTAGCCCGGATACGCAGTATTTT	CASSLERSPDTQYF
-	TRBV7-9	14	-	TRBJ1-1	TGTGCCAGCTTACAGGGTGGGGGAGGCACTGAAGCTTTCTTT	CASLQGGGGTEAFF
-	TRBV28	16	-	TRBJ1-6	TGTGCCAGCAGTTTGATTCAGCTAATTAACACTTCACCCCTCCACTTT	CASSLIQLINTSPLHF
-	TRBV27	14	-	TRBJ2-5	TGTGCCAGCAGTGACCCCCACGCCGTAGAGACCCAGTACTTC	CASSDPHAVETQYF
TRBD1	TRBV6-1	19	-	TRBJ1-5	TGTGCCAGCAGTGGGGCCCGGGACAGGGGGGTATATAGCAATCAGCCCCAGCATTTT	CASSGARDRGVYSNQPQHF
-	TRBV18	13	-	TRBJ1-2	TGTGCCAGCTCACCACCAAGTTACTATGGCTACACCTTC	CASSPPSYYGYTF
TRBD1	TRBV7-2	15	-	TRBJ2-7	TGTGCCAGCAGCTTAGTAGGGGGCGCGAAGTACGAGCAGTACTTC	CASSLVGGAKYEQYF
-	TRBV15	15	-	TRBJ2-2	TGTGCCACCAGCTTCCTAACAACGAACACCGGGGAGCTGTTTTTT	CATSFLTTNTGELFF
TRBD1	TRBV28	16	-	TRBJ1-3	TGTGCCAGCTTCCCCGGACAGGGGACCTCTGGAAACACCATATATTTT	CASFPGQGTSGNTIYF
-	TRBV13	12	-	TRBJ2-7	TGTGCCAGCAGCTTAAAGGGCGGCGAGCAGTACTTC	CASSLKGGEQYF
-	TRBV7-2	18	-	TRBJ2-6	TGTGCCAGCAGCTTAATCGCTGGGACGGGGTCTGGGGCCAACGTCCTGACTTTC	CASSLIAGTGSGANVLTF
-	TRBV30	15	once	TRBJ2-3	TGTGCCTGGAGCGTTTTCTTGGGGACCACAGATACGCAGTATTTT	CAWSVFLGTTDTQYF
-	TRBV14	15	-	TRBJ2-7	TGTGCCAGCAGCCAAGTCCCAGGGGGGGCCTACGAGCAGTACTTC	CASSQVPGGAYEQYF
TRBD1	TRBV6-5	15	-	TRBJ2-5	TGTGCCAGCAGTTACCTACAGGGGCCCCAAGAGACCCAGTACTTC	CASSYLQGPQETQYF
-	TRBV7-6	14	-	TRBJ2-7	TGTGCCAGCAGCTTAAGCCTAGGTCCCTACGAGCAGTACTTC	CASSLSLGPYEQYF
TRBD2	TRBV9	17	-	TRBJ2-5	TGTGCCAGCAGCGAGAGGGTAGCGGGCCAAATACAAGAGACCCAGTACTTC	CASSERVAGQIQETQYF
-	TRBV28	14	-	TRBJ1-1	TGTGCCAGCAGCCCGCTTGGCCAGAACACTGAAGCTTTCTTT	CASSPLGQNTEAFF
TRBD1	TRBV5-6	15	few	TRBJ1-1	TGTGCCAGCAGCGTTACAGGGGGCACGTTTTCGCGAGCTTTCTTT	CASSVTGGTFSRAFF
-	TRBV14	15	-	TRBJ1-1	TGTGCCAGCAGCCAAGACGGGACGCCGAACACTGAAGCTTTCTTT	CASSQDGTPNTEAFF
-	TRBV30	14	-	TRBJ1-4	TGTGCCTGGAGTAACGGCCAGGGATATGAAAAACTGTTTTTT	CAWSNGQGYEKLFF
-	TRBV10-3	11	-	TRBJ1-1	TGTGCCATCAGTGAGTTTAGGGAAGCTTTCTTT	CAISEFREAFF
TRBD1	TRBV2	14	-	TRBJ1-4	TGTGCCAGCAGTGGACAGGGGGTTAATGAAAAACTGTTTTTT	CASSGQGVNEKLFF
-	TRBV10-1	13	-	TRBJ2-5	TGCGCCAGCAGCGGACAGCCCCAAGAGACCCAGTACTTC	CASSGQPQETQYF
-	TRBV5-4	14	-	TRBJ2-7	TGTGCCAGCAGCTTACAATCCCCTCGCTACGAGCAGTACTTC	CASSLQSPRYEQYF
-	TRBV5-1	13	few	TRBJ1-4	TGCGCCAGCAGCTTGTACGAGAATGAAAAACTGTTTTTT	CASSLYENEKLFF
TRBD1	TRBV19	16	-	TRBJ1-5	TGTGCCAGTAGTACCTCCGGGACAGGAAACAATCAGCCCCAGCATTTT	CASSTSGTGNNQPQHF
TRBD1	TRBV7-7	16	-	TRBJ2-5	TGTGCCAGCAGCTTAGCGAAGGGGACAGGGGGGGAGACCCAGTACTTC	CASSLAKGTGGETQYF
-	TRBV5-1	13	-	TRBJ2-1	TGCGCCAGCAGCTTGAGTACGATCTCAGAGCAGTTCTTC	CASSLSTISEQFF
-	TRBV7-9	12	-	TRBJ2-1	TGTGCCAGCAGCTTAACCAGCAGTGAGCAGTTCTTC	CASSLTSSEQFF
TRBD1	TRBV28	18	-	TRBJ1-5	TGTGCCAGCAGTTGGGACAGGGGAGATCTCGATAGCAATCAGCCCCAGCATTTT	CASSWDRGDLDSNQPQHF
-	TRBV7-8	13	-	TRBJ2-2	TGTGCCAGCAGCTTAGCCCGGTACCGGGAGCTGTTTTTT	CASSLARYRELFF
-	TRBV28	16	once	TRBJ2-1	TGTGCCAGCAGTCCCTCTTGGGGGGCGTCCTACAATGAGCAGTTCTTC	CASSPSWGASYNEQFF
-	TRBV18	13	-	TRBJ1-5	TGTGCCAGCTCACCAGGACAAAATCAGCCCCAGCATTTT	CASSPGQNQPQHF
-	TRBV28	14	-	TRBJ1-2	TGTGCCAGCAGTTTATCCAGGACCCCCTATGGCTACACCTTC	CASSLSRTPYGYTF
TRBD2	TRBV5-4	18	-	TRBJ2-5	TGTGCCAGCAGCCTAGAGACTAGCGGGGGGGCAAGCTGGAAGACCCAGTACTTC	CASSLETSGGASWKTQYF
-	TRBV18	13	-	TRBJ1-4	TGTGCCAGCTCACCAGGGGGTAATGAAAAACTGTTTTTT	CASSPGGNEKLFF
TRBD1	TRBV7-2	14	-	TRBJ1-4	TGTGCCAGCACCCTAGGACAGGGGAGCGAAAAACTGTTTTTT	CASTLGQGSEKLFF
TRBD2	TRBV10-3	17	-	TRBJ2-3	TGTGCCATCAGTGAGTCGATTGGCGGGGGGGCCACAGATACGCAGTATTTT	CAISESIGGGATDTQYF
-	TRBV28	12	-	TRBJ2-7	TGTGCCAGCAGTGGCTGGACGGGGGAGCAGTACTTC	CASSGWTGEQYF
-	TRBV15	14	-	TRBJ2-2	TGTGCCACCAGCAGAGGACTGGGACCCGGGGAGCTGTTTTTT	CATSRGLGPGELFF
-	TRBV6-1	15	-	TRBJ1-2	TGTGCCAGCACCCGGGGGTCGGTTCGCTACTATGGCTACACCTTC	CASTRGSVRYYGYTF
-	TRBV11-2	13	-	TRBJ2-1	TGTGCCAGCAGCCCTACCCCCATCTATGAGCAGTTCTTC	CASSPTPIYEQFF
-	TRBV27	16	-	TRBJ2-4	TGTGCCAGCAGTTCCCTTAGTGGCCCTCTCAAAAACATTCAGTACTTC	CASSSLSGPLKNIQYF
-	TRBV2	14	-	TRBJ2-7	TGTGCCAGCAGTGCACAGTGGGGCTCCTACGAGCAGTACTTC	CASSAQWGSYEQYF
-	TRBV9	15	once	TRBJ1-1	TGTGCCAGCAGCGTTGACAGGATCATGAACACTGAAGCTTTCTTT	CASSVDRIMNTEAFF
-	TRBV5-1	16	once	TRBJ2-2	TGCGCCAGCAGCCTGAAGACTACCTCCAGCACCGGGGAGCTGTTTTTT	CASSLKTTSSTGELFF